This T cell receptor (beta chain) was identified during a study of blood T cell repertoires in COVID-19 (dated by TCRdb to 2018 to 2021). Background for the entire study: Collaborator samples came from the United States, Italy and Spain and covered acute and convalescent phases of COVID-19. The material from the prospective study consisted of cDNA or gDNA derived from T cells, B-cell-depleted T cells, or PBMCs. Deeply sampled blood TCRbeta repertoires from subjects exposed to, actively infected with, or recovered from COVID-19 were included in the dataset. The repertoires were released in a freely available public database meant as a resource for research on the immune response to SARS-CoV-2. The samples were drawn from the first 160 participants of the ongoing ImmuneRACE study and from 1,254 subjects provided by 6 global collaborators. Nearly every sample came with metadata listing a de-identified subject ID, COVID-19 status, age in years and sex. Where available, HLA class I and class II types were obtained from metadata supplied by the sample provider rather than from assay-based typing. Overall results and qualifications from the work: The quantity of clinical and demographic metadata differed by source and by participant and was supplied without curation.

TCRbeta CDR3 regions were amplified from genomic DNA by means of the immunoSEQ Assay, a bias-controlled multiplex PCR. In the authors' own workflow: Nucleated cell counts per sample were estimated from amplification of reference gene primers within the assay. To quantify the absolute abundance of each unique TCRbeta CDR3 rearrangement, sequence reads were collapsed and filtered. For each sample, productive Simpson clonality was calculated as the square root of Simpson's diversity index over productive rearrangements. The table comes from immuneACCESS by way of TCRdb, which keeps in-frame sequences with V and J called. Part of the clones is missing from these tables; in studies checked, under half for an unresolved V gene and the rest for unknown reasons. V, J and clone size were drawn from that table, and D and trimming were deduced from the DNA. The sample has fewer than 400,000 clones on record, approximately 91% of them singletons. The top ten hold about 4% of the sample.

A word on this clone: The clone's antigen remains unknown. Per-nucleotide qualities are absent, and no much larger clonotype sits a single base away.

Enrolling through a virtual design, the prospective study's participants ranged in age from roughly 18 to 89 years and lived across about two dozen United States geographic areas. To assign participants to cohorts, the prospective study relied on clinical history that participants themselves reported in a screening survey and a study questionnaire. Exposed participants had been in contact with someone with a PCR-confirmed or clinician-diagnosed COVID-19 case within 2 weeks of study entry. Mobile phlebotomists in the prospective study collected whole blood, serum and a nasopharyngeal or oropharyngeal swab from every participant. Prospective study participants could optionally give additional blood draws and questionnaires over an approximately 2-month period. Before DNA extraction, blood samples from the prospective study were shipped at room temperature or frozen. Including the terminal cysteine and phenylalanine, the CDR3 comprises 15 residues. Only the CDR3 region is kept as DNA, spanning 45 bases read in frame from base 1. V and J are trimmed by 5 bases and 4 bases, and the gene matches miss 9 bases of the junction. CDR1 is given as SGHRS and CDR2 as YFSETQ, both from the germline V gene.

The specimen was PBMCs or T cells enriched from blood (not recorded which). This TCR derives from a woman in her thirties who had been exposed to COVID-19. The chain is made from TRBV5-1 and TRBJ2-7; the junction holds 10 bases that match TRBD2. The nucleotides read TGCGCCAGCAGTCGGACAGCGGGGGGGCCTTACGAGCAGTACTTC. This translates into CASSRTAGGPYEQYF.